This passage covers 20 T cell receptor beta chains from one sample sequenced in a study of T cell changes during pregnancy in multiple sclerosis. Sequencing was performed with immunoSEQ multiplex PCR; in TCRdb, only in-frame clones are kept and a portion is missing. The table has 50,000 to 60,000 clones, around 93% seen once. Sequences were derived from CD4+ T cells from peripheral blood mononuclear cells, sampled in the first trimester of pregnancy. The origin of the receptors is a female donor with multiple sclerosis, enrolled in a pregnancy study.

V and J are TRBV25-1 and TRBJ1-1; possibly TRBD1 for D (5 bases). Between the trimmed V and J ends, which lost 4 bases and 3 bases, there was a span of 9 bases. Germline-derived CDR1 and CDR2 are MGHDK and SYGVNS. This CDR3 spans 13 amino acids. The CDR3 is CASSGQGHTEAFF. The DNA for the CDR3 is TGTGCCAGCAGTGGCCAGGGCCACACTGAAGCTTTCTTT.

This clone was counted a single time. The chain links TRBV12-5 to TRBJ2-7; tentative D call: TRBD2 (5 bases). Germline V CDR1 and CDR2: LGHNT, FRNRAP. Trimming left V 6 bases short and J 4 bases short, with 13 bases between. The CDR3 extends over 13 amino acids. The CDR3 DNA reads TGTGCTAGTGGCTTCCCTTGGAGGTACGAGCAGTACTTC. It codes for CASGFPWRYEQYF.

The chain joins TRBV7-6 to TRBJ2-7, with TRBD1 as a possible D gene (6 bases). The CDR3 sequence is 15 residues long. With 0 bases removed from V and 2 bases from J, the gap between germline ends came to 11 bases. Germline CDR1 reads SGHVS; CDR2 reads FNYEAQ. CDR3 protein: CASSLAIGGPYEQYF. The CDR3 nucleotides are TGTGCCAGCAGCTTAGCTATAGGGGGACCCTACGAGCAGTACTTC.

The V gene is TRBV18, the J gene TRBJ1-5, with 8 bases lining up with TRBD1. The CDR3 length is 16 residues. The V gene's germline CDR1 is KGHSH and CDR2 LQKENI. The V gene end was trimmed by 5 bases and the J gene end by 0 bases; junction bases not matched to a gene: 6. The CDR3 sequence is CASSRGQGNSNQPQHF. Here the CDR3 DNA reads TGTGCCAGCTCAAGAGGACAGGGCAATAGCAATCAGCCCCAGCATTTT.

CDR3 sequence: CASSEHTPKRGGELFF. The CDR3 DNA follows: TGTGCCAGCAGTGAGCACACTCCCAAACGGGGCGGGGAGCTGTTTTTT. The rearrangement joins TRBV6-1 to TRBJ2-2; possible D gene TRBD2, 5 bases. This CDR3 comprises 16 residues. V was pared by 3 bases and J by 7 bases, with 18 bases between. Germline CDR1 is MNHNS and CDR2 is SASEGT.

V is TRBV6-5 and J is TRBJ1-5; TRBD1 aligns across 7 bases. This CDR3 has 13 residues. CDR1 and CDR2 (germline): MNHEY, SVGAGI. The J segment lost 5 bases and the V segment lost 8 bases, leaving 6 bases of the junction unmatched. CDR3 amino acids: CASCKDRDQPQHF. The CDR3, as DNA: TGTGCCAGCTGTAAAGACAGGGATCAGCCCCAGCATTTT.

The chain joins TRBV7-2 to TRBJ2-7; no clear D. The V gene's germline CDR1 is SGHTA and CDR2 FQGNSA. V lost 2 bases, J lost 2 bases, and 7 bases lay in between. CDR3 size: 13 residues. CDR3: CASSLTDTYEQYF. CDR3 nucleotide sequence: TGTGCCAGCAGCTTAACAGACACCTACGAGCAGTACTTC. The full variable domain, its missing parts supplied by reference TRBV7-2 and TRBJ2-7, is GAGVSQSPSNKVTEKGKDVELRCDPISGHTALYWYRQSLGQGLEFLIYFQGNSAPDKSGLPSDRFSAERTGGSVSTLTIQRTQQEDSAVYLCASSLTDTYEQYFGPGTRLTVT.

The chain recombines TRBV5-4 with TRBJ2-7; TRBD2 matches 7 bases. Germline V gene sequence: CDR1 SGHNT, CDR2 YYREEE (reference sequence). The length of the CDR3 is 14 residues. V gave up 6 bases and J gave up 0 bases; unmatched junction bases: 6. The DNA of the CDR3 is TGTGCCAGCACCAAAGCGGGAAGCTCCTACGAGCAGTACTTC. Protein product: CASTKAGSSYEQYF.

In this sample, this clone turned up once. This CDR3 is CASSSQAPLSGNTIYF. CDR3 coding DNA: TGTGCCAGCAGCTCCCAAGCCCCTCTCTCTGGAAACACCATATATTTT. The V gene is TRBV7-2, the J gene TRBJ1-3; D unclear. CDR3 size: 16 residues. Trimming stripped 4 bases from V and 0 bases from J, with 13 bases between. CDR1 and CDR2 (germline): SGHTA, FQGNSA.

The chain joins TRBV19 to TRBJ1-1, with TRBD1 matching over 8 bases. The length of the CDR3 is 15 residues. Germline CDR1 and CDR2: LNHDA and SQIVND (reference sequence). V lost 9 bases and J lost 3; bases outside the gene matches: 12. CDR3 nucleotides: TGTGCCAGCAAAAGCAGGGGGCGCGGGGACACTGAAGCTTTCTTT. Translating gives CASKSRGRGDTEAFF.

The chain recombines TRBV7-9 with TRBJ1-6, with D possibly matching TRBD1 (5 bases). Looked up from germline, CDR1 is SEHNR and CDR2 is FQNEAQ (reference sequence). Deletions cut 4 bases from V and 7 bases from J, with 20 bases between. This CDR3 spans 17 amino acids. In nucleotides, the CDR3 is TGTGCCAGCAGCTCACTTTTTCAACCGACAGCAAATTCACCCCTCCACTTT. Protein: CASSSLFQPTANSPLHF. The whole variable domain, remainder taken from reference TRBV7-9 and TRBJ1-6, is DTGVSQNPRHKITKRGQNVTFRCDPISEHNRLYWYRQTLGQGPEFLTYFQNEAQLEKSRLLSDRFSAERPKGSFSTLEIQRTEQGDSAMYLCASSSLFQPTANSPLHFGNGTRLTVT.

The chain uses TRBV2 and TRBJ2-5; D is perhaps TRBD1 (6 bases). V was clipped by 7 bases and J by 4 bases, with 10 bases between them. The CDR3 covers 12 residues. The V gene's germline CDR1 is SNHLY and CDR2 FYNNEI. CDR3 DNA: TGTGCCAGCACCCTGGACAGAGAGACCCAGTACTTC. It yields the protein CASTLDRETQYF.

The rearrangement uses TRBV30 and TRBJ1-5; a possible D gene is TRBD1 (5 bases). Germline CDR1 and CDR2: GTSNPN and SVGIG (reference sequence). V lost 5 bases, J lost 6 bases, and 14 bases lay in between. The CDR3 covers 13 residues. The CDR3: CAWGGEGAQPQHF. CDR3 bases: TGTGCCTGGGGGGGGGAAGGGGCTCAGCCCCAGCATTTT.

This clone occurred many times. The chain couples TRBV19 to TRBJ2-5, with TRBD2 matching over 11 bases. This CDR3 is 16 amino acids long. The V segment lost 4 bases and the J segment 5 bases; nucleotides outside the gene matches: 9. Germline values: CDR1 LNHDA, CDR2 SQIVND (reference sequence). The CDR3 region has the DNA TGTGCCAGTAGTAGAGGGACTAGCGGCCGGGCGGAGACCCAGTACTTC. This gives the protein CASSRGTSGRAETQYF.

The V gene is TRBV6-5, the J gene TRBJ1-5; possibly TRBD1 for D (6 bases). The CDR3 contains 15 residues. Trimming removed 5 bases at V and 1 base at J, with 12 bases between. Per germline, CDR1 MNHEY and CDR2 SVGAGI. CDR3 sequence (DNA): TGTGCCAGCAGTAGGGGGACGGCCAGCAATCAGCCCCAGCATTTT. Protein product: CASSRGTASNQPQHF.

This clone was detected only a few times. This chain's CDR3 is CASRAGEGGGYTF. CDR3 nucleotides: TGTGCCAGCCGCGCGGGGGAGGGAGGGGGCTACACCTTC. V usage is TRBV6-6 and J usage is TRBJ1-2; D is perhaps TRBD1 (5 bases). The CDR3 consists of 13 residues. Germline CDR1 and CDR2: MNHNY and SVGAGI (reference sequence). Trimming pared 8 bases from V and 8 bases from J, leaving 18 bases between.

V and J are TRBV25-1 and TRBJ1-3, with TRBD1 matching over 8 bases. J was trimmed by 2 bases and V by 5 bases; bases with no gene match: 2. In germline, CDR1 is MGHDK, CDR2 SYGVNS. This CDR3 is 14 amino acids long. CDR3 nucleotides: TGTGCCAGCAGTATACAGGGGGCTGGAAACACCATATATTTT. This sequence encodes CASSIQGAGNTIYF.

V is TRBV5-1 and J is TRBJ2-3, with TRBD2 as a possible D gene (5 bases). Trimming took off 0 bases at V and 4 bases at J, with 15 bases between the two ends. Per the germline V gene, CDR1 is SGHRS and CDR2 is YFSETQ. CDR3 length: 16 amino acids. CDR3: CASSLEVGSGADTQYF. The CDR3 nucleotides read TGCGCCAGCAGCTTGGAAGTGGGTTCCGGGGCAGATACGCAGTATTTT. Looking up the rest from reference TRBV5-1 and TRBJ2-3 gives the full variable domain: KAGVTQTPRYLIKTRGQQVTLSCSPISGHRSVSWYQQTPGQGLQFLFEYFSETQRNKGNFPGRFSGRQFSNSRSEMNVSTLELGDSALYLCASSLEVGSGADTQYFGPGTRLTVL.

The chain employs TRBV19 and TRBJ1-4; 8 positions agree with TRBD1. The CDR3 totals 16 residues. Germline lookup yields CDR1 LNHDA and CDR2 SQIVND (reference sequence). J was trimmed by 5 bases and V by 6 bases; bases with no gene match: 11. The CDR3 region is CASSPGQAPFNEKLFF. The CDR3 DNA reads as TGTGCCAGTAGCCCGGGACAGGCGCCCTTCAATGAAAAACTGTTTTTT.

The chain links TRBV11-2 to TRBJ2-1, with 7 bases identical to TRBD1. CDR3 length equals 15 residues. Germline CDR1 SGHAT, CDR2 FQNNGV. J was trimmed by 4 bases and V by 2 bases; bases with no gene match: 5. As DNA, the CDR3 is TGTGCCAGCAGCTTATTAGGGGGACAGTACAATGAGCAGTTCTTC. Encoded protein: CASSLLGGQYNEQFF.